These 23 T cell receptor beta chains originate from one sample sequenced in a study of cytomegalovirus exposure and HLA in healthy donors. This table comes from immunoSEQ multiplex PCR, and its TCRdb copy is limited to in-frame clones, with some not included. Among roughly 48,000 clones listed, approximately 88% were seen once. Sequences were obtained from PBMCs. The origin of the receptors is a woman aged 30 to 39 in good health and CMV-seronegative.

The chain recombines TRBV9 with TRBJ2-5; the match to TRBD1 covers 7 bases. This CDR3 region has 14 residues. With 4 bases clipped from V and 5 bases from J, the junction kept 8 bases outside the gene matches. Germline CDR1 is SGDLS and CDR2 is YYNGEE. CDR3 in amino acids: CASSPPTGRETQYF. The CDR3 region has the DNA TGTGCCAGCAGCCCGCCGACAGGGCGGGAGACCCAGTACTTC.

The chain has TRBV27 and TRBJ2-1; D is possibly TRBD2 (6 bases). CDR1 is MNHEY and CDR2 is SMNVEV in the germline V gene (reference sequence). V dropped 9 bases and J dropped 4 bases, with 16 bases sitting between them. This CDR3 contains 14 residues. Here the CDR3 reads CASISGGVYNEQFF. CDR3 bases: TGTGCCAGTATTAGCGGTGGGGTTTACAATGAGCAGTTCTTC.

The chain has TRBV5-6 and TRBJ1-2, with D possibly TRBD1 on 6 matching bases. The CDR3 is 14 residues long. V shed 1 base and J shed 3 bases, with 10 bases lying between them. CDR1 is SGHDT, CDR2 YYEEEE, per germline. As DNA, the CDR3 is TGTGCCAGCAGCTTGTCAGGGGCAGACTATGGCTACACCTTC. Translation gives CASSLSGADYGYTF.

In nucleotides, the CDR3 is TGTGCCAGCAGCCCCCCGGACACCGTCTCCTACGAGCAGTACTTC. This gives the protein CASSPPDTVSYEQYF. The rearrangement joins TRBV7-9 to TRBJ2-7; perhaps TRBD1 as D (5 bases). This CDR3 has 15 amino acids. Trimming removed 5 bases from V and 0 bases from J, with 14 bases in between. Germline V gives CDR1 SEHNR, CDR2 FQNEAQ (reference sequence). Full variable domain (rest looked up from reference TRBV7-9 and TRBJ2-7): DTGVSQNPRHKITKRGQNVTFRCDPISEHNRLYWYRQTLGQGPEFLTYFQNEAQLEKSRLLSDRFSAERPKGSFSTLEIQRTEQGDSAMYLCASSPPDTVSYEQYFGPGTRLTVT.

The chain carries TRBV6-6 and TRBJ1-4; no firm D call. Looked up from germline, CDR1 is MNHNY and CDR2 is SVGAGI (reference sequence). The ends were cut back, 8 bases at V and 4 bases at J, with 11 bases in the middle. CDR3 length equals 13 residues. CDR3 nucleotide sequence: TGTGCCAGCCACAAAGGGAGTAATGAAAAACTGTTTTTT. Encoded protein: CASHKGSNEKLFF.

CDR3 protein: CASSSRQGRQETQYF. For the CDR3, the DNA is TGTGCCAGCAGCTCCCGACAGGGACGCCAAGAGACCCAGTACTTC. V gene TRBV9 combines with J gene TRBJ2-5; 7 bases fit TRBD1. This CDR3 region has 15 residues. Losses at the gene ends were 4 bases for V and 1 base for J; bases not matched to a gene: 7. Germline V lookup: CDR1 SGDLS, CDR2 YYNGEE.

This clone was counted a single time. The chain carries TRBV19 and TRBJ1-2, with TRBD1 matching over 9 bases. The J segment lost 0 bases and the V segment lost 7 bases, leaving 3 bases of the junction unmatched. CDR3 length: 14 amino acids. Per germline, CDR1 LNHDA and CDR2 SQIVND (reference sequence). The CDR3 DNA follows: TGTGCCAGTACGGACAGGGGAGCTAACTATGGCTACACCTTC. It codes for CASTDRGANYGYTF.

This clone was detected only once. The chain joins TRBV29-1 to TRBJ2-7; TRBD2 agrees at 13 bases. The CDR3 loop spans 13 amino acids. V lost 6 bases to trimming and J lost 3 bases; unmatched junction nucleotides: 2. Germline CDR1 is SQVTM and CDR2 is ANQGSEA. The chain's CDR3 is CSVGLAGDYEQYF. CDR3 in DNA: TGCAGCGTCGGACTAGCGGGGGACTACGAGCAGTACTTC.

The CDR3 DNA sequence: TGTGCCAGCAGCTGGGGGGGCACCTCCTCGTTGGAGCAGTACTTC. Amino acid sequence: CASSWGGTSSLEQYF. The J gene is TRBJ2-7, the V gene TRBV5-4, with D possibly TRBD2 on 7 matching bases. Germline V gene sequence: CDR1 SGHNT, CDR2 YYREEE (reference sequence). The CDR3 extends over 15 amino acids. V was shortened by 3 bases and J by 7 bases, with 20 bases between the two germline ends.

V gene TRBV4-1 combines with J gene TRBJ1-1; D might be TRBD1 (5 bases). Germline V gives CDR1 MGHRA, CDR2 YSYEKL. Trimming stripped 0 bases from V and 5 bases from J, with 13 bases between. CDR3 size: 15 residues. The CDR3 coding sequence is TGCGCCAGCAGCCAAGACGTCTGGGGGGGAACTGAAGCTTTCTTT. This gives the protein CASSQDVWGGTEAFF.

As concerns this clone: The junction shows a germline mismatch at one end, possibly a read error. This sequence joins TRBV11-3 and TRBJ2-3, with 15 nucleotides matching TRBD2. This CDR3 is built from 19 residues. The germline CDR1 and CDR2 sequences are SGHNT and YENEEA. CDR3: CASSLRGLAGGPSTDTQYF. CDR3 nucleotides: TGCGCCAGCAGCTTACGAGGACTAGCGGGAGGGCCTAGCACAGATACGCAGTATTTT.

This chain connects TRBV15 to TRBJ1-1; D gene ambiguous. The V gene's germline CDR1 is LNHNV and CDR2 YYDKDF (reference sequence). The CDR3 runs to 14 residues. V lost 1 base to trimming and J lost 4 bases, with 10 bases between them. The CDR3 here is CATSRGGASTEAFF. The CDR3 region has the DNA TGTGCCACCAGCAGAGGAGGAGCTAGCACTGAAGCTTTCTTT.

This rearrangement joins TRBV20-1 to TRBJ1-2; weak D call: TRBD1 (6 bases). CDR3 length: 11 amino acids. Germline lookup yields CDR1 DFQATT and CDR2 SNEGSKA (reference sequence). Trimming removed 5 bases at V and 4 bases at J, with 8 bases between. CDR3 coding DNA: TGCAGTGCTGGGGGCCGCTATGGCTACACCTTC. Translating gives CSAGGRYGYTF.

The V and J genes are TRBV29-1 and TRBJ2-3; 7 bases line up with TRBD1. CDR3 length: 15 amino acids. Looked up from germline, CDR1 is SQVTM and CDR2 is ANQGSEA. The trim removed 2 bases at V and 2 bases at J, leaving 7 bases unmatched. In nucleotides, the CDR3 is TGCAGCGTTGAACTCCCGACAGGGCACACAGATACGCAGTATTTT. Translating it yields CSVELPTGHTDTQYF.

Here the CDR3 DNA reads TGTGCCAGCAGTTTACCCCAGGGGGCAGATACGCAGTATTTT. Its protein product is CASSLPQGADTQYF. The V call is TRBV28, the J call TRBJ2-3; 7 positions agree with TRBD1. With V trimmed by 2 bases and J by 4 bases, 3 bases remained unmatched. Looked up from germline, CDR1 is MDHEN and CDR2 is SYDVKM. This CDR3 is 14 amino acids long. Looking up the rest from reference TRBV28 and TRBJ2-3 gives the full variable domain: DVKVTQSSRYLVKRTGEKVFLECVQDMDHENMFWYRQDPGLGLRLIYFSYDVKMKEKGDIPEGYSVSREKKERFSLILESASTNQTSMYLCASSLPQGADTQYFGPGTRLTVL.

The chain joins TRBV14 to TRBJ2-7; weak D call: TRBD1 (6 bases). Trimming removed 3 bases from V and 5 bases from J, with 11 bases in between. The length of the CDR3 is 13 residues. Looked up from germline, CDR1 is SGHDN and CDR2 is FVKESK. In DNA form, the CDR3 reads TGTGCCAGCAGCCATACCGGGACAAACGAGCAGTACTTC. Translating it yields CASSHTGTNEQYF.

The chain is built from TRBV4-3 and TRBJ2-6; the D gene is possibly TRBD1 (5 bases). The CDR3 length is 16 residues. CDR1 LGHNA and CDR2 YSLEER come from the germline V gene. Deletions cut 0 bases from V and 1 base from J, with 7 bases between. CDR3 sequence reads: CASSQEPGSGANVLTF. The CDR3 bases are TGCGCCAGCAGCCAAGAGCCAGGGTCTGGGGCCAACGTCCTGACTTTC.

The J gene is TRBJ2-1, the V gene TRBV28, with D tentatively TRBD2 (5 bases). V lost 11 bases to trimming and J lost 6 bases, with 8 bases between them. CDR3 length: 10 residues. Per the germline V gene, CDR1 is MDHEN and CDR2 is SYDVKM. The CDR3: CAVLGNEQFF. As DNA, the CDR3 is TGTGCCGTACTAGGCAATGAGCAGTTCTTC.

J is TRBJ1-5 and V is TRBV6-5; the D is unclear. Between the trimmed V and J ends, which lost 0 bases and 4 bases, there was a span of 10 bases. From germline, CDR1 is MNHEY and CDR2 SVGAGI. The CDR3 is 15 residues long. This CDR3 reads CASSYSREANQPQHF. CDR3 sequence (DNA): TGTGCCAGCAGTTACTCCCGGGAGGCGAATCAGCCCCAGCATTTT.

V gene TRBV7-9 combines with J gene TRBJ1-2, with D unresolved. This CDR3 region has 12 residues. Germline V gives CDR1 SEHNR, CDR2 FQNEAQ (reference sequence). With 5 bases removed from V and 7 bases from J, the gap between germline ends came to 11 bases. The CDR3: CASSHSDSGYTF. The CDR3 DNA reads TGTGCCAGCAGCCATAGCGATTCTGGCTACACCTTC. The full variable domain, with the rest looked up from reference TRBV7-9 and TRBJ1-2, is DTGVSQNPRHKITKRGQNVTFRCDPISEHNRLYWYRQTLGQGPEFLTYFQNEAQLEKSRLLSDRFSAERPKGSFSTLEIQRTEQGDSAMYLCASSHSDSGYTFGSGTRLTVV.

This clone showed up just once. The V gene is TRBV5-1, the J gene TRBJ2-3; possibly TRBD1 for D (6 bases). The V gene lost 0 bases and the J gene lost 4 bases, with 9 bases spanning the gap. The CDR3 runs 14 residues. Germline values: CDR1 SGHRS, CDR2 YFSETQ. The CDR3 reads CASSLEGQADTQYF. CDR3 DNA: TGCGCCAGCAGCTTGGAGGGACAAGCAGATACGCAGTATTTT.

The chain has TRBV6-5 and TRBJ2-1; no reliable D call. Per germline, CDR1 MNHEY and CDR2 SVGAGI. The V end was cut by 0 bases, the J end by 9 bases, with 6 bases between. This CDR3 comprises 12 residues. The CDR3 nucleotides are TGTGCCAGCAGTTACTCGAACGGTGAGCAGTTCTTC. Translated: CASSYSNGEQFF.

The chain couples TRBV19 to TRBJ1-3; 9 bases match TRBD1. The CDR3 covers 17 residues. The V segment lost 5 bases and the J segment 4 bases; nucleotides outside the gene matches: 12. In germline, CDR1 is LNHDA, CDR2 SQIVND (reference sequence). This CDR3 reads CASSSLLQGARGNTIYF. For the CDR3, the DNA is TGTGCCAGTAGTTCACTCCTACAGGGGGCGCGAGGAAACACCATATATTTT.